The 20 T cell receptor beta chains presented below share a single source sample, sequenced in a study of cytomegalovirus exposure and HLA in healthy donors. The assay was immunoSEQ multiplex PCR, and TCRdb's table has in-frame clones only and misses some. This table holds 110,000 or so clones, around 85% found once. Sequencing was performed on PBMCs. The source of these receptors is a man younger than 35 in good health and CMV-seropositive.

This chain joins TRBV5-1 and TRBJ2-5; 9 bases match TRBD1. Germline CDR1 is SGHRS and CDR2 is YFSETQ. With 3 bases clipped from V and 2 bases from J, the junction kept 5 bases outside the gene matches. The CDR3 extends over 15 amino acids. The CDR3 spells CASSSGTGLQETQYF. The CDR3 nucleotides read TGCGCCAGCAGCTCCGGGACAGGGCTTCAAGAGACCCAGTACTTC. Supplemented by reference TRBV5-1 and TRBJ2-5, the full variable domain reads KAGVTQTPRYLIKTRGQQVTLSCSPISGHRSVSWYQQTPGQGLQFLFEYFSETQRNKGNFPGRFSGRQFSNSRSEMNVSTLELGDSALYLCASSSGTGLQETQYFGPGTRLLVL.

This clone was seen just once. This chain links TRBV5-4 with TRBJ1-2; D is uncertain. The length of the CDR3 is 15 residues. Germline lookup yields CDR1 SGHNT and CDR2 YYREEE (reference sequence). V lost 3 bases and J 2 bases, leaving 14 bases between the germline ends. The CDR3 spells CASSSSAGGNYGYTF. In DNA form, the CDR3 reads TGTGCCAGCAGCTCTTCCGCAGGAGGGAACTATGGCTACACCTTC. Full variable domain (rest looked up from reference TRBV5-4 and TRBJ1-2): ETGVTQSPTHLIKTRGQQVTLRCSSQSGHNTVSWYQQALGQGPQFIFQYYREEENGRGNFPPRFSGLQFPNYSSELNVNALELDDSALYLCASSSSAGGNYGYTFGSGTRLTVV.

This clone was detected only once. The chain employs TRBV15 and TRBJ2-3; D gene uncertain. V lost 4 bases and J 6 bases, leaving 11 bases between the germline ends. CDR1 LNHNV and CDR2 YYDKDF come from the germline V gene (reference sequence). The CDR3 extends over 13 amino acids. The CDR3 bases are TGTGCCACCAGCACCTATGGTGCGGATACGCAGTATTTT. Protein: CATSTYGADTQYF.

The chain uses TRBV11-2 and TRBJ2-7; 9 bases map to TRBD1. The V segment lost 2 bases and the J segment 2 bases; nucleotides outside the gene matches: 1. The CDR3 loop spans 14 amino acids. The germline V gene encodes CDR1 SGHAT and CDR2 FQNNGV. For the CDR3, the DNA is TGTGCCAGCAGCTTATGGACAGGGGCCTACGAGCAGTACTTC. Its translation: CASSLWTGAYEQYF.

The V and J genes are TRBV10-1 and TRBJ2-2; D call uncertain. Between the trimmed V and J ends, which lost 4 bases and 1 base, there was a span of 7 bases. Germline V CDR1 and CDR2: WNHNN, SYGVQD (reference sequence). The CDR3 is 14 residues long. CDR3 sequence (DNA): TGCGCCAGCAGTGCGCGGCTGAACACCGGGGAGCTGTTTTTT. Translated, it gives CASSARLNTGELFF.

The chain employs TRBV6-5 and TRBJ1-2; possible D gene TRBD1, 6 bases. V was shortened by 6 bases and J by 4 bases, with 15 bases between the two germline ends. CDR3 length: 14 residues. From germline, CDR1 is MNHEY and CDR2 SVGAGI. The CDR3 nucleotides are TGTGCCAGCAGACTGACACAGGGATCCTATGGCTACACCTTC. Translation gives CASRLTQGSYGYTF.

DNA for the CDR3: TGTGCCAGCAGCTTTGAGGGTTACTACGAGCAGTACTTC. Its translation: CASSFEGYYEQYF. The genes are TRBV5-8 and TRBJ2-7, with D possibly being TRBD2 (5 bases). This CDR3 has 13 amino acids. Deletions cut 2 bases from V and 3 bases from J, with 9 bases between. In germline, CDR1 is SGHTS, CDR2 YDEGEE.

This chain uses TRBV16 with TRBJ1-2; D is unclear. Germline CDR1 KGHSY, CDR2 FQNENV. This CDR3 contains 16 residues. Trimming shortened V by 0 bases and J by 2 bases, and 13 bases separated the two germline ends. CDR3 protein: CASSQSEGGSNYGYTF. For the CDR3, the DNA is TGTGCCAGCAGCCAATCCGAGGGTGGGTCGAACTATGGCTACACCTTC.

The chain has TRBV11-2 and TRBJ2-1; tentatively, D is TRBD1 (5 bases). CDR1 is SGHAT and CDR2 is FQNNGV in the germline V gene. The CDR3 has 16 residues. Trimming cost V 4 bases and J 1 base, with 14 bases left between them. This CDR3 reads CASSSRVGRSYNEQFF. CDR3 in DNA: TGTGCCAGCAGCTCCAGGGTCGGTAGGTCCTACAATGAGCAGTTCTTC.

This rearrangement joins TRBV6-5 to TRBJ2-7; possible D gene TRBD1, 6 bases. The CDR3 is 15 amino acids. Trimming left V 0 bases short and J 4 bases short, with 13 bases between. Looked up from germline, CDR1 is MNHEY and CDR2 is SVGAGI. CDR3 protein: CASSYSTGHLYEQYF. For the CDR3, the DNA is TGTGCCAGCAGTTACTCGACGGGACATCTGTACGAGCAGTACTTC.

The gene calls are TRBV2 and TRBJ2-4; D possibly corresponds to TRBD2 (5 bases). The length of the CDR3 is 17 residues. Germline CDR1 and CDR2: SNHLY and FYNNEI. Trimming left V 4 bases short and J 0 bases short, with 16 bases between. The CDR3 reads CASSAGARGLAKNIQYF. DNA of the CDR3: TGTGCCAGCAGTGCAGGAGCGCGTGGACTAGCCAAAAACATTCAGTACTTC.

The chain recombines TRBV5-4 with TRBJ2-2; D remains unclear. The length of the CDR3 is 13 residues. Germline V gene lookup returns CDR1 SGHNT and CDR2 YYREEE (reference sequence). Trimming cost V 0 bases and J 5 bases, with 5 bases left between them. CDR3 nucleotides: TGTGCCAGCAGCTTGGCCAGTACCGGGGAGCTGTTTTTT. It yields the protein CASSLASTGELFF.

The V gene is TRBV7-9, the J gene TRBJ2-1, with D possibly being TRBD1 (5 bases). Trimming removed 8 bases from V and 0 bases from J, with 11 bases in between. Looked up from germline, CDR1 is SEHNR and CDR2 is FQNEAQ (reference sequence). The CDR3 extends over 14 amino acids. The CDR3 spells CASVDISSYNEQFF. The CDR3 DNA is TGTGCCAGCGTGGACATTAGCTCCTACAATGAGCAGTTCTTC.

V usage is TRBV2 and J usage is TRBJ1-2, with D uncertain. Germline V gives CDR1 SNHLY, CDR2 FYNNEI. With 2 bases removed from V and 4 bases from J, the gap between germline ends came to 17 bases. CDR3 length: 16 amino acids. The CDR3 DNA follows: TGTGCCAGCAGTGAAAGGAAGGCCTTGGCGGTCTATGGCTACACCTTC. Amino acids: CASSERKALAVYGYTF.

J is TRBJ2-2 and V is TRBV10-3; 7 bases line up with TRBD1. The CDR3 is 19 residues long. Germline-derived CDR1 and CDR2 are ENHRY and SYGVKD. V shed 6 bases, J shed 0 bases, and the junction held 16 bases outside the gene matches. CDR3 in DNA: TGTGCCATCAGAACCGGGACAGCCTTCTCGAGGGCGAACACCGGGGAGCTGTTTTTT. This gives the protein CAIRTGTAFSRANTGELFF.

CDR3 loop: CASSSTGQGDGYTF. CDR3 sequence (DNA): TGTGCCAGCAGTTCGACGGGACAGGGCGACGGCTACACCTTC. This chain uses TRBV28 with TRBJ1-2; 9 bases fit TRBD1. V was pared by 4 bases and J by 8 bases, with 8 bases of the junction left unmatched. CDR1 and CDR2 from the germline V gene are MDHEN and SYDVKM. The CDR3 runs 14 residues.

The rearrangement uses TRBV9 and TRBJ1-4, with D maybe TRBD1 (6 bases). The CDR3 is 15 amino acids. Germline V CDR1 and CDR2: SGDLS, YYNGEE. Deletions cut 5 bases from V and 8 bases from J, with 19 bases between. The CDR3 is CASSREGGSGEKLFF. CDR3 bases: TGTGCCAGCAGTCGCGAGGGGGGGTCTGGCGAAAAACTGTTTTTT.

V usage is TRBV28 and J usage is TRBJ2-7; D is possibly TRBD1 (5 bases). With 6 bases removed from V and 3 bases from J, the gap between germline ends came to 15 bases. The CDR3 runs 14 residues. The germline V gene has CDR1 MDHEN and CDR2 SYDVKM. The CDR3 bases are TGTGCCAGCAGGGTCAGGGAAGAACTCTACGAGCAGTACTTC. It specifies CASRVREELYEQYF.

The chain is built from TRBV7-9 and TRBJ2-2, with TRBD1 matching 7 bases. Germline CDR1 reads SEHNR; CDR2 reads FQNEAQ (reference sequence). The CDR3 has 16 residues. V was clipped by 2 bases and J by 1 base; unmatched bases: 4. The CDR3 is CASSLSGTVNTGELFF. CDR3 nucleotide sequence: TGTGCCAGCAGCTTATCGGGGACAGTGAACACCGGGGAGCTGTTTTTT. Complete variable domain (other parts from reference TRBV7-9 and TRBJ2-2): DTGVSQNPRHKITKRGQNVTFRCDPISEHNRLYWYRQTLGQGPEFLTYFQNEAQLEKSRLLSDRFSAERPKGSFSTLEIQRTEQGDSAMYLCASSLSGTVNTGELFFGEGSRLTVL.

The CDR3 is CATSRDKRAGYGYTF. CDR3 sequence (DNA): TGTGCCACCAGCAGGGACAAACGAGCGGGCTATGGCTACACCTTC. This sequence joins TRBV15 and TRBJ1-2; TRBD1 is a possible D gene (5 bases). V lost 3 bases and J lost 4, with 15 bases in between. Per the germline V gene, CDR1 is LNHNV and CDR2 is YYDKDF (reference sequence). The CDR3 has 15 amino acids.